This is a list of T cell receptor beta chains from one sample in a study of T cell clones after liver transplantation. Assay used: immunoSEQ multiplex PCR; TCRdb lists only in-frame clones, some missing. The profile shows tens of thousands of clones, approximately 80% of them singletons. The material sequenced was CD4+ T cells from blood, taken 12 months after liver transplant. The receptors derive from a human patient who received a liver transplant. The graft donor may account for some of the T cells. Both conserved end residues are trimmed from each CDR3. Each record gives: V gene, J gene, CDR3 protein.

TRBV9	TRBJ2-2	ASRAGGDTGELF
TRBV7-2	TRBJ2-7	ASSLGPGLAGSSYEQY
TRBV7-2	TRBJ1-2	ASSLETALLGGYT
TRBV6-1	TRBJ1-2	ASSEWSTGGGT
TRBV27	TRBJ2-1	ASSLGPTTSGRAGEQF
TRBV5-4	TRBJ2-3	ASSSLAASRDTQY
TRBV19	TRBJ2-7	ASSPQSHLYEQY
TRBV7-9	TRBJ2-2	ASSSRGGRPGELF
TRBV5-4	TRBJ2-5	ASSSHGQETQY
TRBV27	TRBJ2-1	ASSLKGLAFNNEQF
TRBV28	TRBJ1-5	ASSFRIFLFQPQH
TRBV5-5	TRBJ2-3	ASSSGSAAGADTQY